The rows below give T cell receptor beta chains drawn from one sample of a study of blood T cell repertoires in COVID-19. Some clones are missing from TCRdb's copy, which holds only in-frame ones; the method was immunoSEQ multiplex PCR. The repertoire consists of 250,000 to 400,000 clones, with about 85% occurring once and the leading ten covering 1.9%. Sequenced material: PBMCs or T cells enriched from blood (not recorded which). These receptors originate from a woman aged 30 to 39 who had been exposed to COVID-19. Each CDR3 is given with its conserved first and last residue. The D gene is left open where the match is weak. Where a row states a size, it is once, few, many or the class of an expanded clone; other rows omit it.

CDR3 protein: CASSYGSAPPEDTQYF
CDR3 DNA: TGTGCCAGCAGTTACGGTTCTGCCCCTCCGGAGGATACGCAGTATTTT
D gene: -
clone size: -
J gene: TRBJ2-3
V gene: TRBV6-5

CDR3 protein: CASSSQISGNTIYF
CDR3 DNA: TGTGCCAGCAGCTCACAGATCTCTGGAAACACCATATATTTT
D gene: -
clone size: few
J gene: TRBJ1-3
V gene: TRBV7-2

CDR3 protein: CATSRGQGPMNTEAFF
CDR3 DNA: TGTGCCACCAGCAGAGGACAGGGGCCCATGAACACCGAAGCTTTCTTT
D gene: TRBD1
clone size: -
J gene: TRBJ1-1
V gene: TRBV15

CDR3 protein: CASSSLAGGISTGELFF
CDR3 DNA: TGTGCCAGCAGCTCCCTAGCGGGGGGGATTAGCACCGGGGAGCTGTTTTTT
D gene: TRBD2
clone size: -
J gene: TRBJ2-2
V gene: TRBV9

CDR3 protein: CASSTQGLGGYTF
CDR3 DNA: TGTGCCAGTAGTACCCAGGGTCTGGGAGGCTACACCTTC
D gene: -
clone size: -
J gene: TRBJ1-2
V gene: TRBV19

CDR3 protein: CASSDSGAQGYGYTF
CDR3 DNA: TGTGCCAGCAGTGATAGTGGGGCCCAAGGCTATGGCTACACCTTC
D gene: -
clone size: -
J gene: TRBJ1-2
V gene: TRBV25-1

CDR3 protein: CASNTGGHNEQFF
CDR3 DNA: TGTGCCAGCAACACGGGAGGGCACAATGAGCAGTTCTTC
D gene: TRBD2
clone size: -
J gene: TRBJ2-1
V gene: TRBV7-3

CDR3 protein: CASSDAGVNTGELFF
CDR3 DNA: TGTGCCAGTAGTGACGCGGGAGTGAACACCGGGGAGCTGTTTTTT
D gene: TRBD2
clone size: -
J gene: TRBJ2-2
V gene: TRBV19

CDR3 protein: CASSKAERPRTPFYEQYF
CDR3 DNA: TGTGCCAGCAGCAAAGCTGAACGCCCTAGGACTCCTTTCTACGAGCAGTACTTC
D gene: -
clone size: many
J gene: TRBJ2-7
V gene: TRBV21-1

CDR3 protein: CAWSNRDRGAFF
CDR3 DNA: TGTGCCTGGAGTAACCGGGACAGGGGAGCTTTCTTT
D gene: TRBD1
clone size: -
J gene: TRBJ1-1
V gene: TRBV30

CDR3 protein: CASSSWTPTNEKLFF
CDR3 DNA: TGCGCCAGCAGCTCATGGACACCTACTAATGAAAAACTGTTTTTT
D gene: -
clone size: few
J gene: TRBJ1-4
V gene: TRBV5-1

CDR3 protein: CASSQTSDHEQFF
CDR3 DNA: TGTGCCAGCAGCCAAACTAGCGACCATGAGCAGTTCTTC
D gene: TRBD2
clone size: -
J gene: TRBJ2-1
V gene: TRBV11-2

CDR3 protein: CASSTRTGGITGNTIYF
CDR3 DNA: TGTGCCAGTAGTACTAGGACAGGGGGCATCACTGGAAACACCATATATTTT
D gene: TRBD1
clone size: -
J gene: TRBJ1-3
V gene: TRBV19

CDR3 protein: CASSLSRANEQFF
CDR3 DNA: TGTGCCAGCAGTTTATCGAGGGCCAATGAGCAGTTCTTC
D gene: -
clone size: -
J gene: TRBJ2-1
V gene: TRBV27

CDR3 protein: CASSQDGANRYNEQFF
CDR3 DNA: TGTGCCAGCAGCCAAGATGGGGCTAACCGATACAATGAGCAGTTCTTC
D gene: -
clone size: once
J gene: TRBJ2-1
V gene: TRBV3-1/TRBV3-2

CDR3 protein: CASTPLLRVNGVNEQFF
CDR3 DNA: TGTGCCAGCACCCCCCTACTGAGGGTGAATGGGGTCAATGAGCAGTTCTTC
D gene: -
clone size: -
J gene: TRBJ2-1
V gene: TRBV6-2/TRBV6-3

CDR3 protein: CASSLGQGDEAFF
CDR3 DNA: TGTGCCAGCAGTCTGGGACAGGGGGATGAAGCTTTCTTT
D gene: TRBD1
clone size: -
J gene: TRBJ1-1
V gene: TRBV7-9

CDR3 protein: CASTPPGYGYTF
CDR3 DNA: TGTGCCAGCACCCCCCCGGGCTATGGCTACACCTTC
D gene: -
clone size: -
J gene: TRBJ1-2
V gene: TRBV3-1/TRBV3-2

CDR3 protein: CASSLGEGYTF
CDR3 DNA: TGTGCCAGCAGCTTAGGTGAGGGCTACACCTTC
D gene: -
clone size: few
J gene: TRBJ1-2
V gene: TRBV13

CDR3 protein: CASSAGARGGEGETQYF
CDR3 DNA: TGTGCCAGCAGCGCTGGGGCTCGCGGGGGCGAGGGGGAGACCCAGTACTTC
D gene: -
clone size: -
J gene: TRBJ2-5
V gene: TRBV9

CDR3 protein: CAGTGSWDTQYF
CDR3 DNA: TGTGCCGGCACAGGGTCCTGGGATACGCAGTATTTT
D gene: -
clone size: once
J gene: TRBJ2-3
V gene: TRBV6-5

CDR3 protein: CATSRDRLAGFYEQYF
CDR3 DNA: TGTGCCACCAGCAGAGATAGGCTAGCGGGATTCTACGAGCAGTACTTC
D gene: TRBD2
clone size: -
J gene: TRBJ2-7
V gene: TRBV15

CDR3 protein: CASRLGLAGGDTQYF
CDR3 DNA: TGTGCCAGCAGATTGGGACTAGCGGGGGGAGATACGCAGTATTTT
D gene: TRBD2
clone size: -
J gene: TRBJ2-3
V gene: TRBV6-5

CDR3 protein: CASSQDWRGRGQETQYF
CDR3 DNA: TGCGCCAGCAGCCAAGATTGGAGAGGGAGGGGCCAAGAGACCCAGTACTTC
D gene: TRBD2
clone size: -
J gene: TRBJ2-5
V gene: TRBV4-3

CDR3 protein: CAWSRDRVEAFF
CDR3 DNA: TGTGCCTGGAGCCGGGACAGAGTTGAAGCTTTCTTT
D gene: TRBD1
clone size: -
J gene: TRBJ1-1
V gene: TRBV30

CDR3 protein: CASSAETGTEKLFF
CDR3 DNA: TGTGCCAGCAGCGCCGAGACAGGGACTGAAAAACTGTTTTTT
D gene: TRBD1
clone size: -
J gene: TRBJ1-4
V gene: TRBV9

CDR3 protein: CASSLNQGNTIYF
CDR3 DNA: TGTGCCAGCAGCTTAAATCAGGGGAACACCATATATTTT
D gene: -
clone size: -
J gene: TRBJ1-3
V gene: TRBV7-2

CDR3 protein: CASSPIARRTGELFF
CDR3 DNA: TGCGCCAGCAGCCCGATAGCGAGGCGGACCGGGGAGCTGTTTTTT
D gene: -
clone size: -
J gene: TRBJ2-2
V gene: TRBV4-1

CDR3 protein: CASSTYRTGQETQYF
CDR3 DNA: TGTGCCAGCAGTACTTACCGGACAGGGCAAGAGACCCAGTACTTC
D gene: TRBD1
clone size: -
J gene: TRBJ2-5
V gene: TRBV28

CDR3 protein: CASSLQSAGQGVKNTEAFF
CDR3 DNA: TGTGCCAGCAGCCTCCAATCGGCGGGACAGGGTGTAAAGAACACTGAAGCTTTCTTT
D gene: TRBD1
clone size: -
J gene: TRBJ1-1
V gene: TRBV6-2/TRBV6-3

CDR3 protein: CASSLGRTFNYGYTF
CDR3 DNA: TGTGCCAGCAGTTTAGGGCGGACATTCAACTATGGCTACACCTTC
D gene: -
clone size: -
J gene: TRBJ1-2
V gene: TRBV28

CDR3 protein: CASSPSSGSYDTQYF
CDR3 DNA: TGTGCCAGCTCACCATCGTCGGGTTCGTACGATACGCAGTATTTT
D gene: -
clone size: -
J gene: TRBJ2-3
V gene: TRBV18

CDR3 protein: CASSPPRLQASNYGYTF
CDR3 DNA: TGTGCCAGCAGTCCCCCCCGCCTACAGGCTTCTAACTATGGCTACACCTTC
D gene: -
clone size: -
J gene: TRBJ1-2
V gene: TRBV28

CDR3 protein: CASSLAVGQETQYF
CDR3 DNA: TGTGCCAGCAGCTTGGCGGTCGGTCAAGAGACCCAGTACTTC
D gene: -
clone size: once
J gene: TRBJ2-5
V gene: TRBV5-6

CDR3 protein: CASSSLAGSYNEQFF
CDR3 DNA: TGTGCCAGCAGTTCTCTAGCGGGGTCCTACAATGAGCAGTTCTTC
D gene: TRBD2
clone size: once
J gene: TRBJ2-1
V gene: TRBV27

CDR3 protein: CASSLAGDTEAFF
CDR3 DNA: TGTGCCAGCAGCTTAGCAGGGGACACTGAAGCTTTCTTT
D gene: -
clone size: few
J gene: TRBJ1-1
V gene: TRBV7-9

CDR3 protein: CASSLTFPSQGKEQYF
CDR3 DNA: TGTGCCAGCAGCTTAACCTTTCCATCACAGGGTAAAGAGCAGTACTTC
D gene: -
clone size: -
J gene: TRBJ2-7
V gene: TRBV7-8

CDR3 protein: CASSLLGGGQPQHF
CDR3 DNA: TGTGCCAGCAGTTTATTAGGGGGGGGCCAGCCCCAGCATTTT
D gene: -
clone size: few
J gene: TRBJ1-5
V gene: TRBV28

CDR3 protein: CASRYGQVHEQYF
CDR3 DNA: TGTGCCAGCAGATACGGACAAGTTCACGAGCAGTACTTC
D gene: -
clone size: -
J gene: TRBJ2-7
V gene: TRBV12-3/TRBV12-4

CDR3 protein: CASTNDRGIYGYTF
CDR3 DNA: TGTGCCAGCACTAACGACAGGGGGATCTATGGCTACACCTTC
D gene: TRBD1
clone size: -
J gene: TRBJ1-2
V gene: TRBV2

CDR3 protein: CASSVRGQGEGEQYF
CDR3 DNA: TGTGCCAGCAGCGTTCGAGGACAGGGGGAGGGCGAGCAGTACTTC
D gene: TRBD1
clone size: -
J gene: TRBJ2-7
V gene: TRBV9

CDR3 protein: CASSVTRDTNYGYTF
CDR3 DNA: TGTGCCAGCAGCGTAACCCGGGACACAAACTATGGCTACACCTTC
D gene: -
clone size: -
J gene: TRBJ1-2
V gene: TRBV9

CDR3 protein: CASKAGGGDGYTF
CDR3 DNA: TGTGCCAGCAAGGCGGGGGGCGGTGATGGCTACACCTTC
D gene: -
clone size: -
J gene: TRBJ1-2
V gene: TRBV12-3/TRBV12-4

CDR3 protein: CASSLGNSPYF
CDR3 DNA: TGTGCCAGCAGCCTCGGGAACAGTCCGTACTTC
D gene: -
clone size: -
J gene: TRBJ2-5
V gene: TRBV7-9

CDR3 protein: CASGSGQGDTAFF
CDR3 DNA: TGCGCCAGCGGTAGTGGACAGGGCGACACAGCTTTCTTT
D gene: TRBD1
clone size: -
J gene: TRBJ1-1
V gene: TRBV5-1